The 26 T cell receptor beta chains below come from one sample, sequenced in a study of T cell responses to AZD1222 COVID-19 vaccine. Assay used: immunoSEQ multiplex PCR; TCRdb lists only in-frame clones, some missing. Of 96,000 or so clones listed, 80% to 90% are singletons. The material sequenced was peripheral blood, taken on day 0 of AZD1222 vaccination. These receptors came from an adult in good health.

This clone was counted only a few times. The V and J genes are TRBV5-6 and TRBJ1-4; D unresolved. Trimming took off 2 bases at V and 0 bases at J, with 5 bases between the two ends. The CDR3 is made up of 14 amino acids. The germline V gene has CDR1 SGHDT and CDR2 YYEEEE. Written as DNA, the CDR3 is TGTGCCAGCAGCTTTAAGGCAACTAATGAAAAACTGTTTTTT. The encoded protein is CASSFKATNEKLFF. The full variable domain, with the rest looked up from reference TRBV5-6 and TRBJ1-4, is DAGVTQSPTHLIKTRGQQVTLRCSPKSGHDTVSWYQQALGQGPQFIFQYYEEEERQRGNFPDRFSGHQFPNYSSELNVNALLLGDSALYLCASSFKATNEKLFFGSGTQLSVL.

The chain carries TRBV3-1 (or the pseudogene TRBV3-2) and TRBJ2-7, with TRBD1 identical over 9 bases. In germline, CDR1 is LGHDT, CDR2 YNNKEL (reference sequence). Trimming removed 1 base from V and 6 bases from J; junction bases left unmatched: 10. The CDR3 totals 16 residues. Written as DNA, the CDR3 is TGTGCCAGCAGCCAAGCCTACTCCGGGACAGGGATCGAGCAGTACTTC. Its translation is CASSQAYSGTGIEQYF.

The CDR3 reads CASSEEVAHEAFF. CDR3 coding DNA: TGTGCCAGCAGTGAAGAAGTGGCCCATGAAGCTTTCTTT. The rearrangement uses TRBV2 and TRBJ1-1; D is unclear. Germline CDR1 is SNHLY and CDR2 is FYNNEI. V lost 1 base and J 7 bases, leaving 10 bases between the germline ends. There are 13 residues in the CDR3.

The chain links TRBV20-1 to TRBJ2-7, with D tentatively TRBD1 (6 bases). Trimming stripped 4 bases from V and 6 bases from J, with 13 bases between. In germline, CDR1 is DFQATT, CDR2 SNEGSKA (reference sequence). The CDR3 totals 12 residues. CDR3 in amino acids: CSATETGSEQYF. DNA for the CDR3: TGCAGTGCTACTGAAACAGGGTCCGAGCAGTACTTC.

This clone was found many times. In DNA, the CDR3 is TGCAGTGCTAGTAGGGGTCCCGCCGTTTTCTTC. Translation gives CSASRGPAVFF. The chain couples TRBV20-1 to TRBJ2-1; D may be TRBD1 (5 bases). CDR3 length: 11 residues. CDR1 is DFQATT, CDR2 SNEGSKA, per germline (reference sequence). The V and J ends lost 3 bases and 16 bases respectively, with 16 bases between them.

The chain carries TRBV29-1 and TRBJ1-4, with 7 bases lining up with TRBD1. CDR3 size: 14 residues. After removal of 3 bases from V and 5 bases from J, the junction contained 6 bases not matched to a gene. The germline V gene encodes CDR1 SQVTM and CDR2 ANQGSEA. CDR3 in DNA: TGCAGCGTTGATTGGGCAGGGGGGAATGAAAAACTGTTTTTT. It is translated as CSVDWAGGNEKLFF.

J is TRBJ1-2 and V is TRBV6-5; 9 nucleotides align to TRBD1. The germline V gene has CDR1 MNHEY and CDR2 SVGAGI. V shed 6 bases and J 4 bases; nucleotides not matched to a gene: 9. This CDR3 is built from 15 residues. CDR3 in amino acids: CASRSTGGSGYGYTF. CDR3 in DNA: TGTGCCAGCAGGAGTACAGGGGGCAGTGGCTATGGCTACACCTTC.

This clone was seen only once. The CDR3 DNA reads TGCGCCAGCAGCGTGGGACTAGCGGGGAACAATGAGCAGTTCTTC. Translated, it gives CASSVGLAGNNEQFF. This sequence joins TRBV5-1 and TRBJ2-1; 13 bases fit TRBD2. Germline-derived CDR1 and CDR2 are SGHRS and YFSETQ. This CDR3 has 15 amino acids. V shed 4 bases, J shed 5 bases, and the junction held 3 bases outside the gene matches.

DNA of the CDR3: TGTGCCAGCAGCTCCCAGTCCGGACAGGTGAACACTGAAGCTTTCTTT. Protein: CASSSQSGQVNTEAFF. V is TRBV11-2 and J is TRBJ1-1; 7 bases fit TRBD1. V shed 4 bases, J shed 0 bases, and the junction held 8 bases outside the gene matches. This CDR3 region has 16 residues. CDR1 is SGHAT, CDR2 FQNNGV, per germline.

This chain connects TRBV4-2 to TRBJ1-2; perhaps TRBD1 as D (5 bases). From germline, CDR1 is LGHNA and CDR2 YNFKEQ. V was pared by 0 bases and J by 6 bases, with 11 bases between. This CDR3 contains 14 residues. In DNA, the CDR3 is TGTGCCAGCAGCCAAGATCCAACAGGCGATGGCTACACCTTC. Encoded protein: CASSQDPTGDGYTF.

V usage is TRBV27 and J usage is TRBJ1-4; the match to TRBD1 covers 8 bases. V lost 6 bases to trimming and J lost 3 bases; unmatched junction nucleotides: 9. This CDR3 has 16 residues. Germline V gives CDR1 MNHEY, CDR2 SMNVEV (reference sequence). The CDR3 is CASSSDREIPNEKLFF. In DNA, the CDR3 is TGTGCCAGCAGCTCGGACAGGGAAATTCCTAATGAAAAACTGTTTTTT.

The CDR3 sequence: CASSLAWQRNTIYF. The DNA for the CDR3 is TGTGCCAGCAGCTTGGCCTGGCAGAGAAACACCATATATTTT. V and J are TRBV5-5 and TRBJ1-3; the D is unclear. The CDR3 sequence is 14 residues long. The germline gives CDR1 SGHKS, CDR2 YYEKEE (reference sequence). Trimming removed 0 bases at V and 5 bases at J, with 9 bases between.

Here the CDR3 reads CAISERRQTYGYTF. The CDR3 nucleotides read TGTGCCATCAGTGAGCGAAGACAGACCTATGGCTACACCTTC. The gene calls are TRBV10-3 and TRBJ1-2; weak D call: TRBD1 (5 bases). Germline CDR1 is ENHRY and CDR2 is SYGVKD. Trimming left V 2 bases short and J 4 bases short, with 11 bases between. This CDR3 has 14 amino acids.

The chain carries TRBV19 and TRBJ2-5, with D perhaps matching TRBD2 (5 bases). Trimming stripped 0 bases from V and 2 bases from J, with 16 bases between. Per the germline V gene, CDR1 is LNHDA and CDR2 is SQIVND (reference sequence). The CDR3 is 17 residues long. CDR3 nucleotide sequence: TGTGCCAGTAGTATAGATGTCCGGGGATTGGGACAAGAGACCCAGTACTTC. Its translation is CASSIDVRGLGQETQYF.

The chain carries TRBV19 and TRBJ2-5, with D tentatively TRBD1 (6 bases). The V gene lost 6 bases and the J gene lost 8 bases, with 13 bases spanning the gap. CDR1 is LNHDA, CDR2 SQIVND, per germline (reference sequence). The CDR3 has 12 residues. The CDR3 region has the DNA TGTGCCAGTAGAGACAGGCTGGGCACCCAGTACTTC. Protein: CASRDRLGTQYF. Full variable domain (outside the CDR3, taken from reference TRBV19 and TRBJ2-5): DGGITQSPKYLFRKEGQNVTLSCEQNLNHDAMYWYRQDPGQGLRLIYYSQIVNDFQKGDIAEGYSVSREKKESFPLTVTSAQKNPTAFYLCASRDRLGTQYFGPGTRLLVL.

The chain couples TRBV20-1 to TRBJ2-7, with D unclear. The length of the CDR3 is 12 residues. Germline assignment: CDR1 DFQATT and CDR2 SNEGSKA (reference sequence). V dropped 3 bases and J dropped 5 bases, with 11 bases sitting between them. The chain's CDR3 is CSASDGVHEQYF. CDR3 nucleotide sequence: TGCAGTGCTAGTGATGGAGTGCACGAGCAGTACTTC.

The chain joins TRBV5-3 to TRBJ2-7, with 11 bases identical to TRBD2. TRBV5-3 counts as an open reading frame of uncertain function. Germline trimming cut 0 bases from V and 2 bases from J; bases unmatched to any gene: 4. The CDR3 covers 16 residues. This CDR3 is CARSLGETSGAYEQYF. The CDR3 DNA follows: TGTGCCAGAAGCTTGGGGGAGACTAGCGGGGCCTACGAGCAGTACTTC.

The CDR3 sequence is CSCRTGNSPLHF. CDR3 in DNA: TGCAGCTGCCGGACAGGGAACTCACCCCTCCACTTT. This chain connects TRBV29-1 to TRBJ1-6, with TRBD1 matching over 8 bases. This CDR3 contains 12 residues. The ends lost 8 bases at V and 10 bases at J; junction bases unmatched: 7. Per germline, CDR1 SQVTM and CDR2 ANQGSEA.

V gene TRBV3-1 (or the pseudogene TRBV3-2) combines with J gene TRBJ1-2; maybe TRBD1 (5 bases). CDR1 and CDR2 (germline): LGHDT, YNNKEL (reference sequence). This CDR3 spans 15 amino acids. Trimming pared 0 bases from V and 3 bases from J, leaving 11 bases between. CDR3 in amino acids: CASSQDLGRDYGYTF. As DNA, the CDR3 is TGTGCCAGCAGCCAAGATCTGGGCAGGGACTATGGCTACACCTTC.

This clone was detected once. The CDR3, as DNA: TGTGCCTGGAGTGTACTCGGGGGCGGAGAGCAGTACTTC. Its protein product is CAWSVLGGGEQYF. The chain joins TRBV30 to TRBJ2-7; D might be TRBD1 or TRBD2, each matching 6 bases. With 0 bases removed from V and 7 bases from J, the gap between germline ends came to 13 bases. Germline V lookup: CDR1 GTSNPN, CDR2 SVGIG (reference sequence). The CDR3 sequence is 13 residues long.

The J gene is TRBJ2-1, the V gene TRBV24-1; D is undetermined. Trimming shortened V by 3 bases and J by 4 bases, and 6 bases separated the two germline ends. This CDR3 comprises 13 residues. Germline V CDR1 and CDR2: KGHDR, SFDVKD. CDR3 sequence: CATSDQSYNEQFF. CDR3 DNA sequence: TGTGCCACCAGTGATCAGTCATACAATGAGCAGTTCTTC.

This clone was seen just once. The CDR3 protein is CASSPVGQYYGYTF. For the CDR3, the DNA is TGTGCCAGCTCACCCGTGGGACAGTACTATGGCTACACCTTC. V gene TRBV18 combines with J gene TRBJ1-2; 7 bases map to TRBD1. The CDR3 contains 14 residues. Germline-derived CDR1 and CDR2 are KGHSH and LQKENI. V dropped 3 bases and J dropped 3; count of bases not matched to a gene: 4.

This sequence joins TRBV11-3 and TRBJ2-3; D is ambiguous. Germline values: CDR1 SGHNT, CDR2 YENEEA. The CDR3 has 12 amino acids. V lost 4 bases, J lost 4 bases, and 6 bases lay in between. The CDR3 nucleotides read TGTGCCAGCAGCTACTTGGCAGATACGCAGTATTTT. As protein: CASSYLADTQYF.

The J gene is TRBJ1-3, the V gene TRBV13; 7 positions match TRBD1. CDR1 and CDR2 (germline): PRHDT, FYEKMQ (reference sequence). The trim removed 4 bases at V and 3 bases at J, leaving 18 bases unmatched. The CDR3 is made up of 19 amino acids. This chain's CDR3 is CASSSFLSRTGENGNTIYF. DNA for the CDR3: TGTGCCAGCAGCTCTTTCCTAAGCCGTACAGGGGAGAATGGAAACACCATATATTTT.

V usage is TRBV18 and J usage is TRBJ2-5; 7 positions agree with TRBD2. V dropped 3 bases and J dropped 4; count of bases not matched to a gene: 8. There are 15 residues in the CDR3. Germline V lookup: CDR1 KGHSH, CDR2 LQKENI. The CDR3 DNA reads as TGTGCCAGCTCACCCCGAAGCGGGGATGGAGAGACCCAGTACTTC. Translated, it gives CASSPRSGDGETQYF.

The J gene is TRBJ1-1, the V gene TRBV7-3; 10 nucleotides line up with TRBD1. The length of the CDR3 is 14 residues. With V trimmed by 5 bases and J by 3 bases, 3 bases remained unmatched. From germline, CDR1 is SGHTA and CDR2 FQGTGA. In DNA form, the CDR3 reads TGTGCCAGCAGCCTGACAGGGGGCGACACTGAAGCTTTCTTT. Protein product: CASSLTGGDTEAFF.